This is a list of T cell receptor beta chains from one sample in a study of cytomegalovirus exposure and HLA in healthy donors. Some clones are missing from TCRdb's copy, which holds only in-frame ones; the method was immunoSEQ multiplex PCR. This table holds roughly 100,000 clones, approximately 75% found once. Sequenced input: PBMCs. The receptors here all came from a woman in her thirties or forties in good health and CMV-seronegative. Both conserved end residues are trimmed from each CDR3.

TRBV4-2,13,TRBJ2-3,ASSQDGDSADTQY
TRBV29-1,12,TRBJ2-3,SVQIAGGPDTQY
TRBV5-4,14,TRBJ1-3,ASSLYPASSGNTIY
TRBV28,13,TRBJ2-5,ASSRLQGGQETQY
TRBV4-1,12,TRBJ2-7,ASSQELQLDEQY
TRBV7-6,13,TRBJ2-1,ASSLPPGNYNEQF
TRBV5-4,12,TRBJ2-7,ASREGAGSYEQY
TRBV6-5,13,.,ASRKQGTLTYEQY
TRBV18,17,TRBJ2-6,ASSRGGRGTPSGANVLT
TRBV10-1,11,TRBJ1-2,ASSGDRNYGYT
TRBV11-2,16,TRBJ2-7,ASSLDRGKGQGIGEQY
TRBV2,12,TRBJ2-7,ASSAGQGLYEQY
TRBV30,14,TRBJ1-3,AWSVYGTGIGNTIY
TRBV19,13,TRBJ2-1,ASSTLAGVVNEQF
TRBV5-1,13,.,ASSLPGTGAYEQY
TRBV29-1,11,TRBJ2-6,SVDRPGANVLT
TRBV27,12,TRBJ2-6,ASSRFSGANVLT
TRBV29-1,11,TRBJ2-3,SVVWRSTDTQY
TRBV10-3,10,TRBJ1-5,AARMSNQPQH
TRBV27,11,TRBJ1-2,ASSADRHYGYT
TRBV4-2,12,TRBJ2-1,ASSQDEREAGQF
TRBV9,12,TRBJ1-6,ASSVGQGNSPLH
TRBV11-2,12,TRBJ1-4,ASSFTGKGEKLF
TRBV7-9,11,TRBJ1-1,SSWGQINTEAF
TRBV9,12,TRBJ1-1,ASSLQGANTEAF
TRBV4-3,14,TRBJ2-1,ASSQDGDLLYNEQF
TRBV30,12,TRBJ1-1,AWRTSHTNTEAF
TRBV6-1,11,TRBJ2-7,ASSGGYRNEQY
TRBV18,17,TRBJ2-5,ASSPRPQSSGGYQETQY
TRBV30,11,TRBJ2-5,AWSAWRGETQY
TRBV11-2,13,TRBJ1-2,ASSPSPGGDEGYT
TRBV15,12,.,ATSRDRRAYEQY
TRBV5-1,12,TRBJ2-5,ASRERTGQETQY
TRBV7-9,15,TRBJ2-7,ASSFPSQREGLRQQY
TRBV4-2,15,TRBJ1-4,ASSQDITGVPNEKLF
TRBV12-2,16,TRBJ2-7,ASRLPKGGGVSCYEQY
TRBV7-2,16,TRBJ1-2,ASSFRTTGLNSNYGYT
TRBV6-8,10,TRBJ2-7,ATWDMDDEQY
TRBV10-3,14,TRBJ2-3,AISNRDRGSTDTQY
TRBV2,11,TRBJ1-3,ASSRGLGNTIY
TRBV25-1,14,TRBJ2-7,ASSEKGRREYYEQY
TRBV5-4,13,TRBJ2-5,ASSPEGQSQETQY
TRBV30,12,TRBJ1-2,AWSYGAANYGYT
TRBV5-1,13,TRBJ2-1,ASSLAPGQYNEQF
TRBV18,13,TRBJ1-5,ASSLGTGGNQPQH